The source of this T cell receptor beta chain is a study of T cells in Graves' hyperthyroidism and ophthalmopathy (dated by TCRdb to 2018 to 2020). About the study as a whole: Peripheral blood was sampled at the time of initial diagnosis, prior to any treatment. To identify distinguishing TCR V-J signatures, a discovery cohort of some 99 patients was used, comprising approximately 40 with Graves' ophthalmopathy and around 60 with stable Graves' hyperthyroidism. Whether ophthalmopathy could be predicted prospectively was tested in an independent validation cohort made up of fewer than 20 hyperthyroidism patients plus 17 patients who later progressed to ophthalmopathy. For training and testing, the 100 or so patients in the discovery cohort were randomly divided in a 7:3 ratio. Thyroid tissue and blood T-cell repertoires from roughly six Graves' hyperthyroidism patients were also compared in the study. After sampling, hyperthyroidism patients received methimazole starting at 30 mg daily, and ophthalmopathy patients received high-dose intravenous methylprednisolone. TCR Vbeta CDR3 sequencing of 135 peripheral blood samples (more than 40 ophthalmopathy, 75 to 85 hyperthyroidism and approximately 17 progressor patients) is reported in the paper. General findings and caveats noted by the study authors: Most expanded thyroid clonotypes (frequency above 0.001) were also detected in blood, a finding suggesting that blood repertoires may reflect thyroid immune responses. During validation, the model predicted progression to ophthalmopathy a median of approximately six months ahead of onset, with almost 71% sensitivity and 72.22% specificity. A model built on a 13 V-J signature distinguished ophthalmopathy from stable hyperthyroidism, reaching about 88% sensitivity and around 81% specificity in cross-validation and 80%/75% in testing. Sample size was not statistically predetermined, and investigators were not blinded to group allocation.

The germline V gene encodes CDR1 GTSNPN and CDR2 SVGIG (reference sequence). The CDR3 holds 13 amino acids from the cysteine to the phenylalanine. Solely the CDR3 DNA is kept, with 39 bases framed from the first base. V is reduced by 2 bases and J by 4 bases, leaving a spacing of 11 bases between them. Comments on this clonotype: Its antigen is currently not known. Base qualities are not recorded, but no much larger clone differs from it by a single base.

Graves' hyperthyroidism was defined as stable when no progression to ophthalmopathy occurred over 18 months of follow-up. The hyperthyroidism patients were between 18 and 65 years old and newly diagnosed, with a disease duration of less than 2 months. Exclusion was applied to patients with uncontrolled infections, other autoimmune diseases, pregnancy or lactation. Clinical symptoms, serum thyroxine and TRAb, thyroid ultrasound, and orbital computed tomography formed the basis for the diagnoses. PBMCs were separated from 8 to 10 ml of fresh peripheral blood using Ficoll-Paque density gradient centrifugation. Total RNA was extracted with Trizol reagent, and quality was checked on an Agilent 2100 Bioanalyzer. Amplification of TCR beta CDR3 regions was carried out from RNA transcripts. A first-round RT-PCR of the TCR CDR3 used the HTBI primer set with the Qiagen OneStep RT-PCR kit. The libraries were constructed in a second round of multiplex PCR and then size-selected and purified. Paired-end sequencing of the libraries was performed with 100 bp reads on an Illumina HiSeq2000. Per the authors' processing: SOAPnuke was used to process the raw data, removing reads that contained adapters or uncalled bases, had a mean Phred below 15, or lacked an exact match to the constant primer or identifier. High-quality paired reads were merged with COPE v1.2.5, and unique nucleotide sequences were defined as clonotypes. MiTCR v1.1 was used to align clonotypes to the IMGT TRBV, TRBD and TRBJ reference segments. The analysis included only V-J combinations with a frequency above 0.0001, which together covered around 99% of the repertoires. The TCS score was defined as F50 (clonal expansion) divided by E x V (chaos), with BLOSUM62-based TCRdist calculated between CDR3 peptides within each V-J. Welch's t-statistics and random forest reduced around 520 V-J features to 13, which were used in a naive Bayes classifier (R e1071). TCRdb ran its own pipeline on the public reads, namely fastp trimming at Q25 and MiXCR clone calling, and kept in-frame beta chains. Rows are unified per CDR3 protein, each entry keeping the most common DNA and genes. The V and J calls were not made by the authors but by TCRdb's processing. Within this sample are around 190,000 distinct CDR3 sequences, with approximately 15% of them counted one time only. The ten largest clonotypes hold approximately 28% of the sample.

The TCR originated in a woman between 50 and 59 years old with Graves' hyperthyroidism. Sequencing was done on a sample of blood. The chain is made from TRBV30 and TRBJ1-1; TRBD1 could be the D gene, as 5 bases match. The DNA is TGTGCCTGGAGTAAGGGGACGGCCACTGAAGCTTTCTTT. It encodes CAWSKGTATEAFF.